This entry lists 5 T cell receptor beta chains sequenced from one sample in a study of blood T cell repertoires in COVID-19. Sequencing used immunoSEQ multiplex PCR; TCRdb keeps in-frame clones, though not all of them. The repertoire consists of around 110,000 clones, with just over 90% occurring once and the leading ten covering approximately 1.3%. Sequences were obtained from peripheral blood. These receptors all stem from a woman between 25 and 40 years old with acute or convalescent COVID-19.

The chain links TRBV5-1 to TRBJ2-2, with 9 bases matching TRBD1. Germline V gives CDR1 SGHRS, CDR2 YFSETQ. The CDR3 runs to 18 residues. The J segment lost 5 bases and the V segment lost 0 bases, leaving 11 bases of the junction unmatched. The CDR3 reads CASSLARWDRELTGELFF. The DNA for the CDR3 is TGCGCCAGCAGCTTGGCCCGGTGGGACAGGGAATTAACCGGGGAGCTGTTTTTT.

J is TRBJ1-2 and V is TRBV10-3; 7 bases match TRBD1. V lost 6 bases, J lost 8 bases, and 6 bases stayed unmatched. The germline V gene encodes CDR1 ENHRY and CDR2 SYGVKD. CDR3 size: 12 residues. The CDR3 DNA follows: TGTGCCATCAGAGGGACAGATGTAGGCTACACCTTC. Its translation is CAIRGTDVGYTF.

The chain combines TRBV4-2 with TRBJ1-4, with D unclear. CDR3 length equals 16 residues. Germline values: CDR1 LGHNA, CDR2 YNFKEQ. V shed 0 bases and J shed 3 bases, with 11 bases lying between them. The CDR3 DNA is TGTGCCAGCAGCCAAGATCGACGGGTGGCTAATGAAAAACTGTTTTTT. Protein sequence: CASSQDRRVANEKLFF.

V and J are TRBV18 and TRBJ1-4, with a weak D call TRBD1 (5 bases). The germline V gene has CDR1 KGHSH and CDR2 LQKENI. Trimming cost V 2 bases and J 2 bases, with 9 bases left between them. The CDR3 is 15 amino acids. The CDR3 is CASSPNQGTNEKLFF. The CDR3 DNA reads as TGTGCCAGCTCACCAAATCAGGGTACTAATGAAAAACTGTTTTTT.

The gene calls are TRBV6-5 and TRBJ2-5; TRBD2 aligns across 7 bases. J lost 5 bases, V lost 6 bases, and 12 bases had no gene match. CDR3 length: 15 amino acids. Germline CDR1 is MNHEY and CDR2 is SVGAGI. The CDR3 bases are TGTGCCAGCAGGCGCGGCACAGCGGGGTCGGAGACCCAGTACTTC. Protein: CASRRGTAGSETQYF.